This is a list of T cell receptor beta chains from one sample in a study of regulatory T cells in long-lasting Graves disease. TCRdb called the multiplex PCR reads again in MiXCR, with one record for every CDR3 protein. The table has about 540,000 distinct CDR3 sequences, around an eighth seen once; the top ten hold approximately 9.3%. This sample was also put to use in a study of T cells in Graves' hyperthyroidism and ophthalmopathy.

The sequenced sample was peripheral blood mononuclear cells (PBMCs), obtained at new diagnosis, from a patient treated with antithyroid drugs. These receptors came from a man aged 30-40 years with Graves disease. CDR3s include the opening cysteine and the closing phenylalanine or tryptophan. The order of the fields is clone size, V gene, J gene, D gene, CDR3 DNA, CDR3 protein. The D gene is left open where the match is weak. The listing skips clone size in some rows; elsewhere it reads once, few, many or a size class.

-	TRBV7-9	TRBJ1-3	-	TGTGCCAGCAGCTTCGGTCGTGGAGGGCTTGGAAACACCATATATTTT	CASSFGRGGLGNTIYF
many	TRBV9	TRBJ1-1	-	TGTGCCAGCAGCCCCCAGGGAGTTGGGAACACTGAAGCTTTCTTT	CASSPQGVGNTEAFF
few	TRBV6-1	TRBJ1-4	-	TGTGCCAGCAGCCCTAGCCAGGGACCTAATGAAAAACTGTTTTTT	CASSPSQGPNEKLFF
many	TRBV6-1	TRBJ2-5	-	TGTGCCAGCAGCCCTACTGGAGGGGAGCAAGAGACCCAGTACTTC	CASSPTGGEQETQYF
-	TRBV6-1	TRBJ2-1	-	TGTGCCTGCCGTCGGGATCAAGTCGGTGAGCAGTTCTTC	CACRRDQVGEQFF
many	TRBV7-2	TRBJ2-5	TRBD1	TGTGCCAGCAGCCTACAAGGGGGCCGCCAAGAGACCCAGTACTTC	CASSLQGGRQETQYF
many	TRBV19	TRBJ2-2	-	TGTGCCAGTAGTATCCGGGGATCCGCGAACACCGGGGAGCTGTTTTTT	CASSIRGSANTGELFF
many	TRBV6-5	TRBJ2-5	-	TGTGCCAGCAGTTATGGAAACCAAGAGACCCAGTACTTC	CASSYGNQETQYF
-	TRBV10-1	TRBJ2-3	-	TGCGCCAGCAGTGTTTCTAGAGATACGCAGTATTTT	CASSVSRDTQYF
-	TRBV5-1	TRBJ2-5	TRBD2	TGCGCCAGCAGCTTGCCTAGCGGGGAGGGGACCCAGTACTTC	CASSLPSGEGTQYF
few	TRBV29-1	TRBJ2-3	-	TGCAGCGTTTTGGCAGATACGCAGTATTTT	CSVLADTQYF
few	TRBV7-2	TRBJ2-7	TRBD1	TGTGCCAGCAGCTCAACCGGGACAGGGGTCTACGAGCAGTACTTC	CASSSTGTGVYEQYF
many	TRBV20-1	TRBJ1-5	-	TGCAGTGCGCGGACGTCTAGCAATCAGCCCCAGCATTTT	CSARTSSNQPQHF
many	TRBV11-1	TRBJ2-7	TRBD2	TGTGCCAGCAGCTTGGAGGTAGCGGGCCTATACGAGCAGTACTTC	CASSLEVAGLYEQYF
many	TRBV7-9	TRBJ2-3	-	TGTGCCAGCAGTTCAGGAGGGGAAACGCAGTATTTT	CASSSGGETQYF
-	TRBV2	TRBJ2-3	TRBD2	TGTGCCAGCAGTGAAAGCCTAGCGGGATTCACAGATACGCAGTATTTT	CASSESLAGFTDTQYF
many	TRBV20-1	TRBJ2-7	TRBD2	TGCAGTGCTAGAATCCCCCCTAGCGGTTACTACGAGCAGTACTTC	CSARIPPSGYYEQYF
many	TRBV28	TRBJ1-2	-	TGTGCCAGCAGTTTACCCGCCGGGTATGGCTACACCTTC	CASSLPAGYGYTF
-	TRBV10-3	TRBJ2-5	TRBD1	TGTGCCATCAGTGAAGGGAGCGGTGGTCAGGGGGCCCAGTACTTC	CAISEGSGGQGAQYF
many	TRBV18	TRBJ1-5	-	TGTGCCAGCTCACCCGGACAGCCAAATCAGCCCCAGCATTTT	CASSPGQPNQPQHF
many	TRBV20-1	TRBJ2-3	TRBD2	TGCAGTGCTACGCCCCTAGCGGGAGTCTACACGCAGTATTTT	CSATPLAGVYTQYF
many	TRBV5-1	TRBJ2-7	TRBD2	TGTGCCAGCAGTTTAAGGAGTAGCGGGTCCTACGAGCAGTACTTC	CASSLRSSGSYEQYF
-	TRBV11-2	TRBJ2-1	-	TGTGCCAGCAGCTTAGATCCAGCACAGGGCTACGGGAGGAGCTCCTACAATGAGCAGTTCTTC	CASSLDPAQGYGRSSYNEQFF
many	TRBV28	TRBJ1-5	-	TGTGCCAGCAGTCTACAGGGAATTAGCAATCAGCCCCAGCATTTT	CASSLQGISNQPQHF
many	TRBV27	TRBJ2-1	-	TGTGCCAGCACTGTCAGTAGTCCTTACAATGAGCAGTTCTTC	CASTVSSPYNEQFF
few	TRBV12-3/TRBV12-4	TRBJ2-1	-	TGTGCCAGCAGTTCCCCCCCGGGGAGCTACAATGAGCAGTTCTTC	CASSSPPGSYNEQFF
many	TRBV27	TRBJ2-1	-	TGTGCCAGCAAGTCGCACCGGGCCTACAATGAGCAGTTCTTC	CASKSHRAYNEQFF
many	TRBV3-1	TRBJ2-7	-	TGTGCCAGCAGTCGACAGGCTGACGAGCAGTACTTC	CASSRQADEQYF
few	TRBV5-1	TRBJ1-4	-	TGCGCCAGCAGCCCCGAAAGAAGGGATGAAAAACTGTTTTTT	CASSPERRDEKLFF
many	TRBV18	TRBJ1-5	-	TGTGCCAGCTCACCGGGGCAGGGAATAAATCAGCCCCAGCATTTT	CASSPGQGINQPQHF
many	TRBV13	TRBJ2-1	TRBD1	TGTGCCAGCAGCCCACAGGGGGCGAGGGACAATGAGCAGTTCTTC	CASSPQGARDNEQFF